These 2 T cell receptor beta chains share one sample of origin, sequenced in a study of T cell responses to AZD1222 COVID-19 vaccine. Measured with immunoSEQ multiplex PCR; TCRdb has only the in-frame clones, and not every one. The sample includes approximately 140,000 clones, about 87% of them seen just once. The sample in question was peripheral blood, obtained on day 0 of AZD1222 vaccination. The receptors were gathered from an adult in good health.

V gene TRBV4-2 combines with J gene TRBJ2-2; TRBD1 agrees at 7 bases. The germline V gene has CDR1 LGHNA and CDR2 YNFKEQ. The CDR3 is 18 amino acids. V lost 1 base to trimming and J lost 0 bases; unmatched junction nucleotides: 8. CDR3 region: CASSQVAWQGANTGELFF. The CDR3 DNA reads as TGTGCCAGCAGCCAAGTAGCGTGGCAGGGGGCGAACACCGGGGAGCTGTTTTTT.

This chain connects TRBV5-1 to TRBJ2-2, with TRBD2 matching 8 bases. The V and J ends lost 0 bases and 5 bases, in that order; junction bases with no gene match: 3. The CDR3 length is 15 residues. Germline values: CDR1 SGHRS, CDR2 YFSETQ. The CDR3 spells CASSLVAGTTGELFF. CDR3 nucleotides: TGCGCCAGCAGCTTGGTAGCGGGGACGACCGGGGAGCTGTTTTTT. Using reference TRBV5-1 and TRBJ2-2 for the parts outside the CDR3, the full variable domain is KAGVTQTPRYLIKTRGQQVTLSCSPISGHRSVSWYQQTPGQGLQFLFEYFSETQRNKGNFPGRFSGRQFSNSRSEMNVSTLELGDSALYLCASSLVAGTTGELFFGEGSRLTVL.